These 24 T cell receptor beta chains were all obtained from the same sample, sequenced in a study. TCRdb re-analysed the RT-PCR reads in MiXCR, keeping a single row per CDR3 protein. The table has roughly 6,000 distinct CDR3 sequences, 90% to 95% seen once. Material: memory CD4+ T cells from blood. The origin of the receptors is a female donor in good health, serving as a healthy control.

To note about this clonotype: The library was designed around alpha chains, so this beta chain is a stray read whose abundance carries little weight. V usage is TRBV10-3 and J usage is TRBJ1-4; D remains unclear. V lost 2 bases, J lost 4 bases, and 11 bases lay in between. The germline gives CDR1 ENHRY, CDR2 SYGVKD. This CDR3 is built from 15 residues. The CDR3 is CAISEGLGVNEKLFF. DNA of the CDR3: TGTGCCATCAGTGAGGGGCTCGGCGTTAATGAAAAACTGTTTTTT.

This clonotype was recorded only once. This beta chain is off target for a library built for alpha chains, so its abundance means little. This sequence joins TRBV11-2 and TRBJ2-7, with 7 positions matching TRBD2. The CDR3 consists of 15 residues. Germline CDR1 SGHAT, CDR2 FQNNGV. V trimming: 1 base; J trimming: 1 base; junction bases outside the gene matches: 4. The CDR3 loop is CASSLGLAVSYEQYF. Written as DNA, the CDR3 is TGTGCCAGCAGCTTAGGTCTAGCGGTTTCCTACGAGCAGTACTTC.

A remark on this clonotype: This beta chain is a stray read from a library made for alpha chains; its abundance is not meaningful. The J gene is TRBJ2-7, the V gene TRBV28; D may correspond to TRBD1 or TRBD2 (5 bases each). From germline, CDR1 is MDHEN and CDR2 SYDVKM. CDR3 length equals 16 residues. The germline V and J ends were trimmed by 5 bases and 2 bases, with 19 bases remaining between them. Written as DNA, the CDR3 is TGTGCCAGCAGTCCCCCAGGGCCTAGCAACGCCTACGAGCAGTACTTC. Its translation: CASSPPGPSNAYEQYF.

This clonotype was seen just once. The library was designed around alpha chains, so this beta chain is a stray read whose abundance carries little weight. This chain uses TRBV29-1 with TRBJ2-5; D uncertain. The V and J ends lost 7 bases and 2 bases respectively, with 17 bases between them. The CDR3 has 14 amino acids. The germline V gene encodes CDR1 SQVTM and CDR2 ANQGSEA. The CDR3 region is CSGVSFESQETQYF. CDR3 coding DNA: TGCAGCGGGGTCAGTTTTGAGAGTCAAGAGACCCAGTACTTC. The full variable domain, rest sourced from reference TRBV29-1 and TRBJ2-5, is SAVISQKPSRDICQRGTSLTIQCQVDSQVTMMFWYRQQPGQSLTLIATANQGSEATYESGFVIDKFPISRPNLTFSTLTVSNMSPEDSSIYLCSGVSFESQETQYFGPGTRLLVL.

This clonotype was found a few times. The library was built for alpha chains, so this beta chain is an off-target read and its size means little. The chain carries TRBV29-1 and TRBJ1-1; 7 bases line up with TRBD1. Trimming removed 6 bases from V and 1 base from J; junction bases left unmatched: 5. This CDR3 region has 13 residues. In germline, CDR1 is SQVTM, CDR2 ANQGSEA. DNA for the CDR3: TGCAGCGTGATACAGGGGACGAACACTGAAGCTTTCTTT. Translated: CSVIQGTNTEAFF.

A single count supports this clonotype. The library was built for alpha chains, so this beta chain is an off-target read and its size means little. The rearrangement uses TRBV6-1 and TRBJ1-1; possibly TRBD1 for D (6 bases). The CDR3 sequence is 14 residues long. Per germline, CDR1 MNHNS and CDR2 SASEGT. V lost 8 bases and J 6 bases, leaving 19 bases between the germline ends. The CDR3 DNA sequence: TGTGCCAGCTCCCTCATCGGGGCAGGGGCTGAAGCTTTCTTT. This gives the protein CASSLIGAGAEAFF.

Regarding this clonotype: This beta chain lies outside the target of a library built for alpha chains; its clone size means little. The genes are TRBV18 and TRBJ1-5; D gene unclear. Germline V gives CDR1 KGHSH, CDR2 LQKENI. Trimming pared 5 bases from V and 0 bases from J, leaving 14 bases between. The CDR3 runs 16 residues. The CDR3 spells CASSITAEYSNQPQHF. CDR3 nucleotide sequence: TGTGCCAGCTCAATAACAGCCGAATATAGCAATCAGCCCCAGCATTTT.

A remark on this clonotype: In a library made to pick up alpha chains, this beta chain is a stray read with a size that means little. The chain has TRBV27 and TRBJ1-4; 7 nucleotides align to TRBD1. Losses at the gene ends were 3 bases for V and 7 bases for J; bases not matched to a gene: 11. The CDR3 has 16 residues. Germline V gives CDR1 MNHEY, CDR2 SMNVEV (reference sequence). DNA of the CDR3: TGTGCCAGCAGTTTTAGACAGGGCTTCGGGGGTGAAAAACTGTTTTTT. Residues: CASSFRQGFGGEKLFF.

This clonotype turned up a few times. This beta chain is a stray sequence in a library constructed for alpha chains; its clone size is not meaningful. This rearrangement joins TRBV11-2 to TRBJ2-5, with 11 nucleotides matching TRBD2. The V segment lost 3 bases and the J segment 2 bases; nucleotides outside the gene matches: 5. The CDR3 is 16 residues long. The germline CDR1 and CDR2 sequences are SGHAT and FQNNGV. This CDR3 is CASSFVSSGGQETQYF. CDR3 in DNA: TGTGCCAGCAGCTTTGTTTCTAGCGGGGGGCAAGAGACCCAGTACTTC.

As concerns this clonotype: With the library built for alpha chains, this beta chain is off target and its frequency is not meaningful. The V and J genes are TRBV5-1 and TRBJ1-1; D not resolved. There are 13 residues in the CDR3. CDR1 is SGHRS and CDR2 is YFSETQ in the germline V gene. V shed 1 base and J shed 2 bases, with 6 bases lying between them. The CDR3 here is CASSLRGNTEAFF. The CDR3 region has the DNA TGCGCCAGCAGCTTGCGGGGAAACACTGAAGCTTTCTTT.

About this clonotype itself: This beta chain is an off-target read within a library intended for alpha chains, so its frequency means little. The V call is TRBV20-1, the J call TRBJ2-6; D is unresolved. CDR1 DFQATT and CDR2 SNEGSKA come from the germline V gene (reference sequence). CDR3 length equals 15 residues. The V end lost 7 bases, the J end lost 2 bases, and 15 bases lay between the germline ends. The CDR3 sequence is CSVSRLSAGANVLTF. The CDR3 coding sequence is TGCAGTGTATCCCGTTTATCGGCTGGGGCCAACGTCCTGACTTTC.

Details on this clonotype: This beta chain is an off-target read within a library intended for alpha chains, so its frequency means little. V and J are TRBV10-3 and TRBJ2-6; tentative D call: TRBD2 (5 bases). Trimming took 3 bases from V and 3 from J, leaving 15 bases between them. Germline V gene data show CDR1 as ENHRY and CDR2 as SYGVKD. This CDR3 is built from 17 residues. As DNA, the CDR3 is TGTGCCATCAGTGACGGGGAGCGCTTCGGTGGGGCCAACGTCCTGACTTTC. Its protein is CAISDGERFGGANVLTF.

To note about this clonotype: Since it is a stray read in a library aimed at alpha chains, this beta chain has a size that is not meaningful. This chain connects TRBV29-1 to TRBJ2-7, with D unclear. CDR1 SQVTM and CDR2 ANQGSEA come from the germline V gene. This CDR3 has 14 residues. Trimming cost V 3 bases and J 7 bases, with 19 bases left between them. The CDR3 sequence: CSVEVRQPVREQYF. The CDR3 region has the DNA TGCAGCGTTGAGGTGCGTCAGCCGGTACGGGAGCAGTACTTC.

Details on this clonotype: This beta chain is a stray read from a library made for alpha chains; its abundance is not meaningful. This chain connects TRBV5-6 to TRBJ1-2; D is unclear. V was cut by 2 bases and J by 7 bases, with 6 bases left in between. This CDR3 is built from 11 residues. Germline CDR1 is SGHDT and CDR2 is YYEEEE. The CDR3 sequence is CASSFRLGYTF. The CDR3 DNA sequence: TGTGCCAGCAGCTTTCGCCTTGGCTACACCTTC.

Only one count was recorded for this clonotype. This beta chain appears as a stray read in a library generated for alpha chains; its size is not informative. V is TRBV15 and J is TRBJ2-5, with D perhaps TRBD1 (5 bases). Germline-derived CDR1 and CDR2 are LNHNV and YYDKDF (reference sequence). V shed 7 bases and J shed 5 bases, with 17 bases lying between them. The CDR3 is made up of 14 amino acids. The chain's CDR3 is CATTNTDRRETQYF. The CDR3 coding sequence is TGTGCCACCACCAACACCGACAGACGGGAGACCCAGTACTTC.

A remark on this clonotype: Since the library was made to target alpha chains, this beta chain is a stray read and its abundance is not meaningful. The chain joins TRBV7-9 to TRBJ2-3; no firm D call. The germline V and J ends were trimmed by 6 bases and 2 bases, with 9 bases remaining between them. Per the germline V gene, CDR1 is SEHNR and CDR2 is FQNEAQ (reference sequence). This CDR3 is built from 13 residues. CDR3 loop: CASRLLATDTQYF. The CDR3 DNA follows: TGTGCCAGCAGATTACTGGCCACAGATACGCAGTATTTT.

This clonotype was recorded once. A library prepared for alpha chains yielded this beta chain as an off-target read; its size is of little meaning. The J gene is TRBJ2-3, the V gene TRBV6-1; 10 nucleotides line up with TRBD2. J was trimmed by 4 bases and V by 7 bases; bases with no gene match: 8. This CDR3 region has 15 residues. The germline CDR1 and CDR2 sequences are MNHNS and SASEGT. The CDR3 DNA sequence: TGTGCCAGCACCCCGGGACTAGCGCCCGCAGATACGCAGTATTTT. Translated: CASTPGLAPADTQYF.

As regards this clonotype: Being off target in a library aimed at alpha chains, this beta chain has a size of little meaning. The rearrangement links TRBV9 to TRBJ2-3; TRBD2 matches at 10 bases. The V and J ends lost 2 bases and 0 bases, in that order; junction bases with no gene match: 9. The germline gives CDR1 SGDLS, CDR2 YYNGEE. The CDR3 loop spans 18 amino acids. The chain's CDR3 is CASSVWSSGRESTDTQYF. CDR3 sequence (DNA): TGTGCCAGCAGCGTGTGGTCTAGCGGGAGAGAGAGCACAGATACGCAGTATTTT. Based on the CDR3 plus reference TRBV9 and TRBJ2-3, the full variable domain is DSGVTQTPKHLITATGQRVTLRCSPRSGDLSVYWYQQSLDQGLQFLIQYYNGEERAKGNILERFSAQQFPDLHSELNLSSLELGDSALYFCASSVWSSGRESTDTQYFGPGTRLTVL.

This clonotype has a single count. Since it is a stray read in a library aimed at alpha chains, this beta chain has a size that is not meaningful. This chain connects TRBV20-1 to TRBJ1-2; 7 nucleotides agree with TRBD1. Losses at the gene ends were 6 bases for V and 3 bases for J; bases not matched to a gene: 13. The CDR3 runs 15 residues. The germline CDR1 and CDR2 sequences are DFQATT and SNEGSKA (reference sequence). The CDR3 here is CSAGSRQGRHYGYTF. CDR3 nucleotides: TGCAGTGCCGGATCCCGACAGGGAAGGCACTATGGCTACACCTTC.

As regards this clonotype: Since the library was made to target alpha chains, this beta chain is a stray read and its abundance is not meaningful. The chain is built from TRBV12-3 or TRBV12-4 and TRBJ1-2, with 8 nucleotides matching TRBD1. J gave up 8 bases and V 5 bases, and 7 bases lay outside the gene matches. The length of the CDR3 is 13 residues. DNA for the CDR3: TGTGCCAGCAGTCAAGGACAGGGCTCAGGCTACACCTTC. This codes for CASSQGQGSGYTF.

Comment on this clonotype: In a library made to pick up alpha chains, this beta chain is a stray read with a size that means little. The chain combines TRBV24-1 with TRBJ2-5, with 10 bases that match TRBD2. Germline V lookup: CDR1 KGHDR, CDR2 SFDVKD. V dropped 3 bases and J dropped 3; count of bases not matched to a gene: 6. The CDR3 extends over 16 amino acids. The CDR3 sequence: CATSDVRTSGEETQYF. Written as DNA, the CDR3 is TGTGCCACCAGTGATGTGCGGACTAGCGGAGAAGAGACCCAGTACTTC.

Comment on this clonotype: Found in a library prepared for alpha chains, this beta chain is an off-target read, and its abundance has little meaning. The chain uses TRBV6-1 and TRBJ2-6; D uncertain. The CDR3 sequence is 15 residues long. V lost 6 bases to trimming and J lost 1 base, with 10 bases between them. Germline-derived CDR1 and CDR2 are MNHNS and SASEGT. CDR3 protein: CASSPTVSGANVLTF. CDR3 DNA: TGTGCCAGCAGCCCCACAGTGTCTGGGGCCAACGTCCTGACTTTC.

To note about this clonotype: This beta chain turned up in a library designed for alpha chains; as an off-target read, its abundance says little. This chain connects TRBV11-1 to TRBJ2-3; 10 bases are a match to TRBD2. The CDR3 contains 16 residues. V lost 5 bases to trimming and J lost 6 bases; unmatched junction nucleotides: 11. Germline V gives CDR1 SGHAT, CDR2 FQDESV (reference sequence). The DNA for the CDR3 is TGTGCCAGCAGCACCTCTAGCGGGAGTAGTGAGGATACGCAGTATTTT. The encoded protein is CASSTSSGSSEDTQYF.

A note on this clonotype: A library prepared for alpha chains yielded this beta chain as an off-target read; its size is of little meaning. The rearrangement uses TRBV7-3 and TRBJ2-7; D remains ambiguous. The CDR3 contains 13 residues. Germline loops: CDR1 SGHTA, CDR2 FQGTGA. V lost 2 bases, J lost 3 bases, and 8 bases lay in between. CDR3 residues: CASSLSDGYEQYF. The CDR3 bases are TGTGCCAGCAGCTTATCTGACGGCTACGAGCAGTACTTC.